This T cell receptor beta chain was found in a study of human T cells and chemical hapten exposure. Findings of the study overall: It should be noted that donors had alopecia, so their immune response may differ from healthy people's. PT1 expanded TCR counts and patch test score were linked, and their correlation was positive.

Germline V gene sequence: CDR1 SGHDT, CDR2 YYEEEE. The CDR3 totals 15 residues. Trimming shortened V by 4 bases and J by 6 bases, and 19 bases separated the two germline ends. Stated time point: patch test 3, about 24 weeks after DPC sensitization. Treatment meaning: therapeutic diphenylcyclopropenone sensitization with weekly scalp DPC. Original processing notes: TCR counts had a median of approximately 87,000 per sample and spanned about 23,224 to 750,000. Each CDR3 protein is one row after TCRdb ran MiXCR on the RACE reads. Here the V and J calls rest on TCRdb's processing, not on the authors' analysis. The repertoire has tens of thousands of distinct CDR3 sequences, over 8.5% of them found once; the top ten carry roughly 1.5%. This clonotype was picked up many times. What it recognizes is unknown.

Material: whole blood, obtained in connection with sensitization to the hapten diphenylcyclopropenone (DPC). V gene TRBV5-6 combines with J gene TRBJ1-2; a possible D gene is TRBD1 (5 bases). The receptor was isolated from a woman in her 50s with alopecia areata. Some clones in this sample may be carry-over from other donors' samples. This CDR3 reads CASSLRIRGEDGYTF. The DNA for the CDR3 is TGTGCCAGCAGCCTGAGGATCCGGGGGGAGGATGGCTACACCTTC.